The T cell receptor (beta chain) described here comes from a study of T cell changes during pregnancy in multiple sclerosis. Sequencing used immunoSEQ multiplex PCR; TCRdb keeps in-frame clones, though not all of them. Here the sample spans tens of thousands of clones, approximately 91% being singletons. This receptor was taken from a female donor with multiple sclerosis, enrolled in a pregnancy study. Sequences were derived from peripheral blood, sampled in the third trimester of pregnancy.

DNA for the CDR3: TGTGCCAGCAGCTTAGAAATAGGGGATGAGCAGTTCTTC. This gives the protein CASSLEIGDEQFF. J is TRBJ2-1 and V is TRBV11-3; tentative D call: TRBD1 (5 bases). The CDR3 totals 13 residues. Germline values: CDR1 SGHNT, CDR2 YENEEA. V was trimmed by 0 bases and J by 8 bases, leaving 8 bases between them.